This record covers a single T cell receptor beta chain. This clone's antigen is unknown. Nothing much larger sits one base from this clone, and base qualities are not available. The sample is drawn from a study of control samples from healthy donors and cancer patients (dated by TCRdb to 2018 to 2021). The library was built by means of the immunoSEQ multiplex PCR assay. TCRdb carries this immuneACCESS record with in-frame sequences only. Its versions omit some clonotypes, under half of them owing to an unresolved V gene in the studies checked, with the rest unexplained. The sample includes about 190,000 clones, with 91% observed a single time. The ten largest clones add up to approximately 1.8% of the sample. The specimen sequenced was blood. This receptor was identified in a man aged 25 to 45 in good health.

For the CDR3, the sequence is CASSLKSGTYNEQFF. The sequence in DNA is TGTGCCAGCAGTTTAAAGTCTGGGACCTACAATGAGCAGTTCTTC. Here the chain combines TRBV27 and TRBJ2-1; no D segment can be confidently identified. Deletion took 2 bases off V and 2 bases off J, with a span of 10 bases between the germline ends. The CDR3 sequence holds 15 residues, the cysteine and phenylalanine included. CDR3 DNA is the only sequence kept; it has 45 bases, read in frame from the first base. CDR1 and CDR2, per the germline V gene (reference sequence), are MNHEY and SMNVEV.